The rows below give T cell receptor beta chains drawn from one sample of a study of shared clonotypes between healthy human individuals. Clones were read by immunoSEQ multiplex PCR, and TCRdb kept only the in-frame ones, dropping some. The sample includes around 2.1 million clones, approximately 96% of them seen just once. Sequencing used naive CD4+ T cells sorted from blood. The receptors stem from a man aged 18 to 30 in good health. CDR3s include the opening cysteine and the closing phenylalanine or tryptophan. Fields, in order: D gene, clone size, V gene, J gene, CDR3 DNA, CDR3 protein. The D gene is left open where the match is weak. A clone size is listed for some rows: how often the clone was seen (once, few, many), or a class if it is expanded.

>NA|NA|TRBV30|TRBJ2-7
TGTGCCTGGAGTGTAGATAGGTACGAGCAGTACTTC
CAWSVDRYEQYF
>TRBD2|NA|TRBV7-2|TRBJ2-7
TGTGCCAGCAGCCAAGACCTAGCGGGAGCGTCTTACGAGCAGTACTTC
CASSQDLAGASYEQYF
>TRBD1|NA|TRBV29-1|TRBJ1-4
TGCAGCGTTTTGCTAAGGACAGGGAATGAAAAACTGTTTTTT
CSVLLRTGNEKLFF
>TRBD1|NA|TRBV11-3|TRBJ1-2
TGTGCCAGCAGCCCCCCACAGGGGAACTATGGCTACACCTTC
CASSPPQGNYGYTF
>NA|NA|TRBV6-1|TRBJ2-1
TGTGCCAGCAGTGAGGTGGGAGAGTTATCCGGTGAGCAGTTCTTC
CASSEVGELSGEQFF
>NA|NA|TRBV11-2|TRBJ1-2
TGTGCCAGCAGCTTAGTGGGGGCGGGTGGCTACACCTTC
CASSLVGAGGYTF
>TRBD1|NA|TRBV18|TRBJ2-7
TGTGCCAGCTCGGCCGCCGTGACAGGGTCCTACGAGCAGTACTTC
CASSAAVTGSYEQYF
>NA|NA|TRBV27|TRBJ2-1
TGTGCCAGCAGTCCTATAGCGGATAGCTCCTACAATGAGCAGTTCTTC
CASSPIADSSYNEQFF
>TRBD1|NA|TRBV5-6|TRBJ1-2
TGTGCCAGCAGCTCGGGACAGCCCTATGGCTACACCTTC
CASSSGQPYGYTF
>NA|NA|TRBV27|TRBJ2-3
TGTGCCAGCAGTTTTTGGGCCTCTAGCACAGATACGCAGTATTTT
CASSFWASSTDTQYF
>NA|NA|TRBV11-2|TRBJ2-7
TGTGCCAGCGTGGCGGCCAGGGAGCAGTACTTC
CASVAAREQYF
>TRBD2|NA|TRBV6-6|TRBJ2-7
TGTGCCAGCAGGGCCGGACTAGCGGGAGGGATGGAGCAGTACTTC
CASRAGLAGGMEQYF
>NA|NA|TRBV5-4|TRBJ1-2
TGTGCCAGCAGCTTGGACACCTACGGCTACACCTTC
CASSLDTYGYTF
>NA|NA|TRBV18|TRBJ2-7
TGTGCCAGCTCACCAACTCAGGGGAGCTCCTACGAGCAGTACTTC
CASSPTQGSSYEQYF
>NA|NA|TRBV7-2|TRBJ2-2
TGTGCCAGCAGCCCAGGGATTGCCGGGGAGCTGTTTTTT
CASSPGIAGELFF
>NA|NA|TRBV7-2|TRBJ1-1
TGTGCCAGCAGCTTAGTCCTAACAGGGATCACTGAAGCTTTCTTT
CASSLVLTGITEAFF
>TRBD1|NA|TRBV7-9|TRBJ1-1
TGTGCCAGCAGCAAAGGGACAGAGAACACTGAAGCTTTCTTT
CASSKGTENTEAFF
>NA|NA|TRBV6-6|TRBJ2-1
TGTGCCAGCAGTTACCGGTCCTACAATGAGCAGTTCTTC
CASSYRSYNEQFF
>NA|NA|TRBV12-5|TRBJ1-1
TGTGCTAGTGGTTTCAGGGAGAACACTGAAGCTTTCTTT
CASGFRENTEAFF
>TRBD2|NA|TRBV5-1|TRBJ2-3
TGCGCCAGCAGCTTCGGGACTAGCGGCCCAGATACGCAGTATTTT
CASSFGTSGPDTQYF
>NA|NA|TRBV14|TRBJ2-7
TGTGCCAGCAGTCAGAGACAGGTTTTGGGGCAGTACTTC
CASSQRQVLGQYF
>NA|NA|TRBV7-2|TRBJ1-2
TGTGCCAGCAGCTTAGCGACAGCGCCTCAGGGTGGCTACACCTTC
CASSLATAPQGGYTF
>NA|NA|TRBV30|TRBJ1-4
TGTGCCTGGAGTACTCGGGCAGGAGCTAATGAAAAACTGTTTTTT
CAWSTRAGANEKLFF
>NA|NA|TRBV2|TRBJ1-1
TGTGCCAGCAGTGAATTGAGACAGGAGATGGGCACTGAAGCTTTCTTT
CASSELRQEMGTEAFF
>NA|NA|TRBV5-5|TRBJ1-1
TGTGCCAGCAGCCCCCCCGGCAGCATGAACACTGAAGCTTTCTTT
CASSPPGSMNTEAFF
>TRBD1|once|TRBV6-1|TRBJ2-7
TGTGCCAGCAGTGAGCACAGGGGCGAGCAGTACTTC
CASSEHRGEQYF
>NA|NA|TRBV7-7|TRBJ1-4
TGTGCTAGCAGCGTTGAGAGGGGTGAAAAACTGTTTTTT
CASSVERGEKLFF
>NA|NA|TRBV6-6|TRBJ2-7
TGTGCCAGCGCCCAGGGGATCCCCTACGAGCAGTACTTC
CASAQGIPYEQYF
>TRBD1|NA|TRBV5-4|TRBJ2-6
TGTGCCAGCACCCCGGTTGGACAGGGGGCTCTCGGGGCCAACGTCCTGACTTTC
CASTPVGQGALGANVLTF
>TRBD1|NA|TRBV11-2|TRBJ2-7
TGTGCCAGCAGCCTTAGGACAGGGGGTGGCTACGAGCAGTACTTC
CASSLRTGGGYEQYF
>NA|once|TRBV28|TRBJ2-7
TGTGCCAGCAGTTCCCCCACGACACCTCCCTACGAGCAGTACTTC
CASSSPTTPPYEQYF
>NA|NA|TRBV6-6|TRBJ1-1
TGTGCCAGCAATCCTCGGGCGGGCACTGAAGCTTTCTTT
CASNPRAGTEAFF
>TRBD1|NA|TRBV6-6|TRBJ1-5
TGTGCCAGCAGTTCCACGACAGGGGGGAAGAATCAGCCCCAGCATTTT
CASSSTTGGKNQPQHF
>TRBD2|NA|TRBV7-4|TRBJ2-7
TGTGCCAGCAGCTTGAGGACTAGCGGGAGGGCGTACGAGCAGTACTTC
CASSLRTSGRAYEQYF
>NA|NA|TRBV11-3|TRBJ1-1
TGTGCCAGCAGCTTAGAAGGCGGGAACACTGAAGCTTTCTTT
CASSLEGGNTEAFF
>NA|once|TRBV6-1|TRBJ1-2
TGTGCCAGCAGGGGGGGCGTGGGCGAGAACTATGGCTACACCTTC
CASRGGVGENYGYTF
>NA|once|TRBV27|TRBJ2-5
TGTGCCAGCAGTTTTAAGGGAGGTGAGACCCAGTACTTC
CASSFKGGETQYF
>TRBD2|NA|TRBV19|TRBJ2-2
TGTGCCAGTAGGCTAGCGGGGGTACGAAACACCGGGGAGCTGTTTTTT
CASRLAGVRNTGELFF
>NA|NA|TRBV28|TRBJ2-6
TGTGCCAGCGGAATCCCGCTGGGGGGGGCCAACGTCCTGACTTTC
CASGIPLGGANVLTF
>NA|NA|TRBV18|TRBJ1-1
TGTGCCAGCTCACCAACAGGTCTGGGAACTGAAGCTTTCTTT
CASSPTGLGTEAFF
>NA|NA|TRBV11-2|TRBJ2-5
TGTGCCAGCAGCTTAGGTCGCCGGGGACCCCAAGAGACCCAGTACTTC
CASSLGRRGPQETQYF